Below, 3 T cell receptor beta chains from the same sample are listed, as sequenced in a study of identical twins. MiXCR, run by TCRdb on the 5' RACE reads, gives a single entry per CDR3 protein. Of about 900,000 distinct CDR3 sequences detected, 12% appear once; the ten largest clones hold around 1.5%. These sequences were also reported in another study, on yellow fever vaccine responses in identical twins.

The sequencing input was PBMCs. The receptors were sampled from a young woman in good health.

This clonotype was picked up a small number of times. This chain joins TRBV5-1 and TRBJ2-2; 7 nucleotides agree with TRBD1. The V segment lost 4 bases and the J segment 6 bases; nucleotides outside the gene matches: 9. This CDR3 contains 15 residues. Germline V CDR1 and CDR2: SGHRS, YFSETQ. The CDR3 nucleotides are TGCGCCAGCAGCAACCGGACAGGTGGCCCCGGGGAGCTGTTTTTT. Protein sequence: CASSNRTGGPGELFF.

Of note for this clonotype: This sequence may be a read error, since a much larger clone differs from it by one base. The chain links TRBV7-9 to TRBJ2-7; D not resolved. Germline lookup yields CDR1 SEHNR and CDR2 FQNEAQ (reference sequence). CDR3 length: 12 amino acids. V gave up 3 bases and J gave up 0 bases, with 3 bases separating them. The DNA for the CDR3 is TGTGCCAGCAGCTTTTTCTCCTACGAGCAGTACTTC. Amino acid sequence: CASSFFSYEQYF.

This clonotype was detected ten times or more. The chain has TRBV27 and TRBJ2-4, with 8 bases that match TRBD2. The CDR3 runs to 15 residues. CDR1 MNHEY and CDR2 SMNVEV come from the germline V gene (reference sequence). Trimming at V came to 4 bases and at J to 6 bases, leaving 8 bases not matched to a gene. The CDR3 protein is CASSSLSGKGNIQYF. The CDR3 bases are TGTGCCAGCAGTTCCCTTAGCGGGAAAGGAAACATTCAGTACTTC.